The clone carrying this TCR beta chain was seen a few times. What it binds is unknown. Notes on the study in general: Tumor Tregs overlapped most with tumor, then blood, naive CD4+ cells. The TCR gene usage of tumor memory CD4+ T cells clustered together with blood and lymph node memory CD4+ cells and with lymph node naive CD4+ cells.

CDR1 is SGHDT, CDR2 YYEEEE, per germline. V trimming: 2 bases; J trimming: 4 bases; junction bases outside the gene matches: 3. The CDR3 has 14 residues. TCRdb itself ran the 5' RACE reads through MiXCR, one entry per CDR3 protein. Here the sample spans several thousand distinct CDR3 sequences, 50% to 60% being singletons. The sample comprised naive CD4+ T cells sorted from blood. Regarding subset: naive CD4+ T cells, CD4+CD45RA+CD25-. The V and J genes are TRBV5-6 and TRBJ2-7, with TRBD2 matching over 10 bases. This TCR derives from a female donor with breast cancer. CDR3 residues: CASSFPGLAYEQYF. In DNA, the CDR3 is TGTGCCAGCAGCTTCCCGGGACTAGCGTACGAGCAGTACTTC.